This T cell receptor beta chain was recovered during a study of beta chain features in type 1 diabetes. A single heparinised draw of approximately 110 mL on average was taken per donor. Each of the CD4+ naive, central memory, regulatory and stem cell-like memory populations was sorted via CD45RO/CCR7/CD25/CD127/CD95/CD27. cDNA synthesis used the whole RNA isolate, giving expressed TCRB sequences. The protocol was immunoSEQ multiplex PCR, while the TCRdb copy is restricted to in-frame clones and leaves out a portion. The sample has around 400,000 clones; roughly 15% are singletons. Trimming cost V 5 bases and J 6 bases; bases outside gene matches: 0. The CDR3 runs to 12 residues. The germline V gene encodes CDR1 PRHDT and CDR2 FYEKMQ (reference sequence). About this clone: Its antigen is unknown.

Study-wide findings and caveats: There were fewer insertions and more deletions at the VDJ junctions of type 1 diabetes patients. A cDNA-based sequencing approach could over-represent cells with high TCR expression.

Input material: naive CD4+ T cells from blood. This TCR was recovered from a woman between 18 and 29 years old in good health. The chain is built from TRBV13 and TRBJ1-2; 10 nucleotides match TRBD1. The CDR3 DNA is TGTGCCAGCAGCGGACAGGGGGATGGCTACACCTTC. As protein: CASSGQGDGYTF.